Sequencing of this TCR beta chain was carried out in a study of lymphopenia after photon versus proton radiotherapy. Study-level points and caveats: Photon-treated patients lost naive T cells and TCR diversity; proton-treated stayed stable. Larger post-nadir TCR diversity loss correlated inversely with survival in deceased patients. Better survival with proton therapy was suggested as possible, not demonstrated. Oligoclonal CD8+ Temra expansion after nadir drove photon patients' diversity drop.

Concerning this clone: Its antigen is not known.

Some clones are missing from TCRdb's copy, which holds only in-frame ones; the method was immunoSEQ multiplex PCR. The profile shows fewer than 40,000 clones, 94% of them singletons. This CDR3 comprises 15 residues. Germline-derived CDR1 and CDR2 are LNHDA and SQIVND (reference sequence). Trimming cost V 3 bases and J 1 base, with 11 bases left between them. The chain recombines TRBV19 with TRBJ2-3, with D possibly matching TRBD1 (6 bases). The sample in question was peripheral blood, obtained from a patient treated with photon-based radiotherapy. The receptor was derived from a woman aged 45-59 years with cholangiocarcinoma. The CDR3 coding sequence is TGTGCCAGTAGTATCCCGAACAGGGGCACAGATACGCAGTATTTT. Translation gives CASSIPNRGTDTQYF.